This TCR beta chain is drawn from a study of technical replicates of blood from several donors. Produced via immunoSEQ multiplex PCR; TCRdb's table is partial and in-frame only. The data show some 60,000 clones, just under 90% seen once. The sequence came from a human donor in good health. Some clones in this sample may be carry-over from other donors' samples. Sequences were obtained from PBMCs.

CDR3 sequence (DNA): TGTGCCTGGAGCCCCCTTGGGCCGGGGGAGCAGTACTTC. Translated, it gives CAWSPLGPGEQYF. The V gene is TRBV30, the J gene TRBJ2-7; tentative D call: TRBD2 (5 bases). V was pared by 3 bases and J by 7 bases, with 16 bases between. The CDR3 loop spans 13 amino acids. Germline V gene lookup returns CDR1 GTSNPN and CDR2 SVGIG (reference sequence). Supplemented by reference TRBV30 and TRBJ2-7, the full variable domain reads SQTIHQWPATLVQPVGSPLSLECTVEGTSNPNLYWYRQAAGRGLQLLFYSVGIGQISSEVPQNLSASRPQDRQFILSSKKLLLSDSGFYLCAWSPLGPGEQYFGPGTRLTVT.